Presented here are 26 T cell receptor beta chains from one specimen sequenced in a study of technical replicates of blood from a handful of donors. Libraries were prepared by immunoSEQ multiplex PCR; TCRdb keeps only in-frame clonotypes and omits some of them. The sample has roughly 81,000 clones, less than 98% seen once. The sample comprised T cells isolated from PBMCs. The receptors here all came from a human donor in good health.

V and J are TRBV5-1 and TRBJ2-7; 7 nucleotides align to TRBD1. Germline V gene lookup returns CDR1 SGHRS and CDR2 YFSETQ. V was pared by 4 bases and J by 2 bases, with 6 bases of the junction left unmatched. The CDR3 contains 14 residues. CDR3 bases: TGCGCCAGCAGCCCGGGACAGAAGACCTACGAGCAGTACTTC. Translation: CASSPGQKTYEQYF.

The chain has TRBV2 and TRBJ1-2, with D uncertain. Trimming stripped 6 bases from V and 7 bases from J, with 21 bases between. This CDR3 is 15 amino acids long. CDR1 and CDR2 from the germline V gene are SNHLY and FYNNEI. For the CDR3, the DNA is TGTGCCAGCAGCGCTCTACAGAGCCCAATCTTTGGCTACACCTTC. It encodes CASSALQSPIFGYTF. Full variable domain (rest looked up from reference TRBV2 and TRBJ1-2): EPEVTQTPSHQVTQMGQEVILRCVPISNHLYFYWYRQILGQKVEFLVSFYNNEISEKSEIFDDQFSVERPDGSNFTLKIRSTKLEDSAMYFCASSALQSPIFGYTFGSGTRLTVV.

The chain recombines TRBV5-6 with TRBJ1-5, with D possibly matching TRBD1 (5 bases). Germline CDR1 and CDR2: SGHDT and YYEEEE. Trimming took off 5 bases at V and 5 bases at J, with 17 bases between the two ends. The CDR3 runs to 15 residues. The CDR3 reads CASSARWDSDQPQHF. As DNA, the CDR3 is TGTGCCAGCAGTGCTCGGTGGGACTCCGATCAGCCCCAGCATTTT.

The chain carries TRBV7-9 and TRBJ1-1; D might be TRBD1 (5 bases). Trimming left V 5 bases short and J 2 bases short, with 12 bases between. There are 14 residues in the CDR3. Germline-derived CDR1 and CDR2 are SEHNR and FQNEAQ (reference sequence). CDR3 in amino acids: CASSPGVANTEAFF. The CDR3 nucleotides read TGTGCCAGCAGCCCGGGGGTGGCCAACACTGAAGCTTTCTTT.

J is TRBJ2-3 and V is TRBV30; D is unresolved. CDR1 is GTSNPN and CDR2 is SVGIG in the germline V gene (reference sequence). Trimming cost V 2 bases and J 0 bases, with 6 bases left between them. CDR3 length: 13 residues. CDR3 amino acids: CAWSPLSTDTQYF. The CDR3 DNA reads as TGTGCCTGGAGTCCCCTCAGCACAGATACGCAGTATTTT.

The chain carries TRBV28 and TRBJ2-5; D is possibly TRBD1 (6 bases). This CDR3 is built from 13 residues. CDR1 is MDHEN and CDR2 is SYDVKM in the germline V gene. The V gene lost 6 bases and the J gene lost 1 base, with 9 bases spanning the gap. Here the CDR3 DNA reads TGTGCCAGCAGCCCGACAGGCCAAGAGACCCAGTACTTC. Protein product: CASSPTGQETQYF.

The J gene is TRBJ2-1, the V gene TRBV27; a weak D match, TRBD2 (6 bases). CDR1 and CDR2 from the germline V gene are MNHEY and SMNVEV (reference sequence). This CDR3 contains 14 residues. Trimming cost V 3 bases and J 7 bases, with 13 bases left between them. This chain's CDR3 is CASSLGGSWNEQFF. The CDR3 bases are TGTGCCAGCAGTTTGGGGGGTTCTTGGAATGAGCAGTTCTTC.

The CDR3 spells CAISGTSGYEQYF. The CDR3 DNA sequence: TGTGCCATCAGCGGGACTAGCGGCTACGAGCAGTACTTC. The chain recombines TRBV10-3 with TRBJ2-7, with 11 bases aligning to TRBD2. Germline values: CDR1 ENHRY, CDR2 SYGVKD. The CDR3 length is 13 residues. The ends lost 6 bases at V and 3 bases at J; junction bases unmatched: 1.

The rearrangement links TRBV2 to TRBJ1-2; D perhaps matches TRBD1 (6 bases). CDR1 SNHLY and CDR2 FYNNEI come from the germline V gene. This CDR3 spans 13 amino acids. V was cut by 7 bases and J by 5 bases, with 14 bases left in between. The DNA of the CDR3 is TGTGCCAGCACCGGACAGCAAAATTATGGCTACACCTTC. It codes for CASTGQQNYGYTF.

V usage is TRBV15 and J usage is TRBJ2-6, with 7 bases matching TRBD2. Germline CDR1 reads LNHNV; CDR2 reads YYDKDF (reference sequence). The CDR3 contains 18 residues. Losses at the gene ends were 4 bases for V and 0 bases for J; bases not matched to a gene: 9. The CDR3 loop reads CATSMSTSSSSGANVLTF. CDR3 sequence (DNA): TGTGCCACCAGCATGTCGACTAGCAGCAGCTCTGGGGCCAACGTCCTGACTTTC.

The chain carries TRBV6-5 and TRBJ1-2; D is unresolved. CDR1 and CDR2 from the germline V gene are MNHEY and SVGAGI. Trimming took off 0 bases at V and 2 bases at J, with 7 bases between the two ends. The CDR3 loop spans 14 amino acids. In nucleotides, the CDR3 is TGTGCCAGCAGTTACTCGCAGGCCAACTATGGCTACACCTTC. It codes for CASSYSQANYGYTF.

This rearrangement joins TRBV28 to TRBJ1-1; no clear D gene. Germline loops: CDR1 MDHEN, CDR2 SYDVKM. Between the trimmed V and J ends, which lost 2 bases and 11 bases, there was a span of 15 bases. This CDR3 region has 13 residues. CDR3: CASSLPTFVQAFF. As DNA, the CDR3 is TGTGCCAGCAGTTTACCCACCTTCGTTCAGGCTTTCTTT. The full variable domain, in which reference TRBV28 and TRBJ1-1 provide the parts outside the CDR3, is DVKVTQSSRYLVKRTGEKVFLECVQDMDHENMFWYRQDPGLGLRLIYFSYDVKMKEKGDIPEGYSVSREKKERFSLILESASTNQTSMYLCASSLPTFVQAFFGQGTRLTVV.

The sample holds one count of this clone. The chain couples TRBV7-9 to TRBJ1-1; D gene unclear. From germline, CDR1 is SEHNR and CDR2 FQNEAQ (reference sequence). The CDR3 runs to 15 residues. Trimming shortened V by 1 base and J by 3 bases, and 12 bases separated the two germline ends. CDR3 sequence (DNA): TGTGCCAGCAGCTTAGAGGGCCGGGGAGACACTGAAGCTTTCTTT. It encodes CASSLEGRGDTEAFF.

The chain has TRBV21-1 and TRBJ1-5. TRBV21-1 is recorded as a pseudogene. This CDR3 is 15 amino acids long. The CDR3: CASSKTAGVRQPQHF. CDR3 nucleotides: TGTGCCAGCAGCAAAACGGCGGGGGTACGCCAGCCCCAGCATTTT.

This sequence joins TRBV28 and TRBJ1-5; the match to TRBD1 covers 7 bases. The CDR3 totals 16 residues. CDR1 is MDHEN, CDR2 SYDVKM, per germline. V was pared by 5 bases and J by 2 bases, with 9 bases of the junction left unmatched. The CDR3: CASSHRQGLGNQPQHF. CDR3 DNA: TGTGCCAGCAGTCATCGACAGGGCTTGGGCAATCAGCCCCAGCATTTT.

The J gene is TRBJ2-5, the V gene TRBV9; 12 bases map to TRBD2. The CDR3 has 14 residues. The germline V gene encodes CDR1 SGDLS and CDR2 YYNGEE. Unmatched junction bases numbered 1, after V lost 3 bases and J lost 4 bases. CDR3 in amino acids: CASSEGLAGETQYF. The CDR3 DNA is TGTGCCAGCAGCGAGGGACTAGCGGGAGAGACCCAGTACTTC.

J is TRBJ2-3 and V is TRBV2; 8 bases map to TRBD2. In germline, CDR1 is SNHLY, CDR2 FYNNEI. There are 12 residues in the CDR3. The junction had 2 bases not matched to a gene; V was cut back by 6 bases and J by 6 bases. CDR3 loop: CASRGTRDTQYF. CDR3 nucleotide sequence: TGTGCCAGCAGGGGGACTAGGGATACGCAGTATTTT. Variable domain in full (rest from reference TRBV2 and TRBJ2-3): EPEVTQTPSHQVTQMGQEVILRCVPISNHLYFYWYRQILGQKVEFLVSFYNNEISEKSEIFDDQFSVERPDGSNFTLKIRSTKLEDSAMYFCASRGTRDTQYFGPGTRLTVL.

The rearrangement uses TRBV19 and TRBJ2-3; D is perhaps TRBD2 (6 bases). The CDR3 runs 15 residues. In germline, CDR1 is LNHDA, CDR2 SQIVND (reference sequence). V lost 5 bases to trimming and J lost 1 base, with 13 bases between them. The CDR3 spells CASSRTGVGTDTQYF. In DNA, the CDR3 is TGTGCCAGTAGTCGGACGGGGGTGGGCACAGATACGCAGTATTTT.

The chain is built from TRBV6-1 and TRBJ2-5; weak D call: TRBD2 (6 bases). Trimming cost V 8 bases and J 1 base, with 17 bases left between them. The CDR3 totals 15 residues. The germline gives CDR1 MNHNS, CDR2 SASEGT. Here the CDR3 DNA reads TGTGCCAGCGGGCTTACTAGCACTAGCCAAGAGACCCAGTACTTC. It is translated as CASGLTSTSQETQYF.

V and J are TRBV18 and TRBJ1-1; D might be TRBD1 (6 bases). The CDR3 loop spans 16 amino acids. CDR1 KGHSH and CDR2 LQKENI come from the germline V gene. The V gene lost 1 base and the J gene lost 2 bases, with 14 bases spanning the gap. DNA for the CDR3: TGTGCCAGCTCACCACTGGGGGCCGTTACTAACACTGAAGCTTTCTTT. Protein: CASSPLGAVTNTEAFF.

In its sample, this clone was seen once. This rearrangement joins TRBV5-8 to TRBJ2-5; the D gene is possibly TRBD2 (5 bases). The V gene's germline CDR1 is SGHTS and CDR2 YDEGEE. The CDR3 consists of 13 residues. Trimming removed 5 bases from V and 5 bases from J, with 13 bases in between. The CDR3 here is CASRRGSTETQYF. The DNA of the CDR3 is TGTGCCAGCAGACGAGGGAGTACTGAGACCCAGTACTTC.

The chain couples TRBV6-6 to TRBJ1-1, with 7 nucleotides matching TRBD1. V dropped 4 bases and J dropped 0; count of bases not matched to a gene: 2. Germline assignment: CDR1 MNHNY and CDR2 SVGAGI (reference sequence). This CDR3 region has 14 residues. In DNA form, the CDR3 reads TGTGCCAGCAGTTCCGGGACAGTGAACACTGAAGCTTTCTTT. Amino acids: CASSSGTVNTEAFF.

The chain employs TRBV9 and TRBJ2-7; the D gene is possibly TRBD1 (6 bases). This CDR3 spans 19 amino acids. Germline V gene data show CDR1 as SGDLS and CDR2 as YYNGEE. Trimming removed 3 bases at V and 4 bases at J, with 29 bases between. DNA of the CDR3: TGTGCCAGCAGCGCTACCGGGTCCCCGGGCAGGGGTCCCTTTTACGAGCAGTACTTC. This gives the protein CASSATGSPGRGPFYEQYF.

The chain recombines TRBV29-1 with TRBJ2-1, with 9 bases fitting TRBD2. The germline V gene has CDR1 SQVTM and CDR2 ANQGSEA. V shed 4 bases, J shed 7 bases, and the junction held 5 bases outside the gene matches. The CDR3 totals 13 residues. CDR3 amino acids: CSVGLAAYNEQFF. In DNA, the CDR3 is TGCAGCGTTGGACTAGCGGCATATAATGAGCAGTTCTTC.

The chain joins TRBV30 to TRBJ2-1; TRBD2 matches 8 bases. CDR3 size: 14 residues. Trimming removed 4 bases from V and 4 bases from J; junction bases left unmatched: 6. In germline, CDR1 is GTSNPN, CDR2 SVGIG (reference sequence). As DNA, the CDR3 is TGTGCCTGGAACAGCGGGGGTGCTTACAATGAGCAGTTCTTC. It translates to CAWNSGGAYNEQFF. The complete variable domain, with remaining parts taken from reference TRBV30 and TRBJ2-1, reads SQTIHQWPATLVQPVGSPLSLECTVEGTSNPNLYWYRQAAGRGLQLLFYSVGIGQISSEVPQNLSASRPQDRQFILSSKKLLLSDSGFYLCAWNSGGAYNEQFFGPGTRLTVL.

The rearrangement joins TRBV7-9 to TRBJ1-4; D might be TRBD1 (5 bases). CDR1 and CDR2 from the germline V gene are SEHNR and FQNEAQ (reference sequence). The CDR3 length is 15 residues. V was pared by 5 bases and J by 8 bases, with 18 bases between. CDR3 region: CASSLGRAGGEKLFF. The CDR3 bases are TGTGCCAGCAGCCTGGGCAGGGCCGGGGGAGAAAAACTGTTTTTT.